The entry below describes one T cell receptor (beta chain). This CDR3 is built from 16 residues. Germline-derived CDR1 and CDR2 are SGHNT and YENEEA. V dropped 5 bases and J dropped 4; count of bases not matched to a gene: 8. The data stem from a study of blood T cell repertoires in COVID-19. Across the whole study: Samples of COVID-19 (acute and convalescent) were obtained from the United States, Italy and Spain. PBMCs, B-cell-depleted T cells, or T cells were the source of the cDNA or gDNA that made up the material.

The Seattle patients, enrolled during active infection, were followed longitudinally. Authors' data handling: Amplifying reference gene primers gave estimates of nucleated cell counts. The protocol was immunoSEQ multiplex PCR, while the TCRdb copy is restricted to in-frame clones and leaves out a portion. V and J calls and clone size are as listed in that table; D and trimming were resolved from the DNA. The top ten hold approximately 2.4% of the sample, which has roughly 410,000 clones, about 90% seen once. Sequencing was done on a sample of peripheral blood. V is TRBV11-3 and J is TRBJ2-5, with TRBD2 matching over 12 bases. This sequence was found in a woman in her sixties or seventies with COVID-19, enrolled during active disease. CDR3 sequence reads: CASSLRLAGGRETQYF. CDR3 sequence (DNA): TGTGCCAGCAGCCTCCGCCTAGCGGGGGGGCGAGAGACCCAGTACTTC.